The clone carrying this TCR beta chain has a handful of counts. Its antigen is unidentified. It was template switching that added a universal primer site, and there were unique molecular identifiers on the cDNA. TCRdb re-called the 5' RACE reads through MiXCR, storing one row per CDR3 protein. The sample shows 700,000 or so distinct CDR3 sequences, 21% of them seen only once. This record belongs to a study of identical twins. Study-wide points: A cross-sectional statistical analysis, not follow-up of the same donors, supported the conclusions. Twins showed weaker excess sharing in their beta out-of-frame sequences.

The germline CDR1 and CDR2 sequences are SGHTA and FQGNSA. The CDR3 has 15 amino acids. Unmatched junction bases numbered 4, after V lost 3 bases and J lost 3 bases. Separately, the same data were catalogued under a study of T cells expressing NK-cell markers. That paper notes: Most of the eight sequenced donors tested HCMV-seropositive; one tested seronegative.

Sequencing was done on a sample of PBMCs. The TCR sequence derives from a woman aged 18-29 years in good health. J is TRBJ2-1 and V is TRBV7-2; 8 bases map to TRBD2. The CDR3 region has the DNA TGTGCCAGCAGCTTGAGCGGGAGTCACTACAATGAGCAGTTCTTC. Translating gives CASSLSGSHYNEQFF.